Listed below are T cell receptor beta chains from one sample, sequenced in a study of blood T cell repertoires in COVID-19. The data were produced by immunoSEQ multiplex PCR, yet TCRdb's version contains in-frame clones alone and is incomplete. This table has about 200,000 clones, approximately 92% appearing once. Sequencing was performed on peripheral blood. The receptors were gathered from a man in his fifties or sixties with acute or convalescent COVID-19. Each CDR3 is given with its conserved first and last residue. The D gene is left open where the match is weak. Size values are once, few and many counts, or a class for expanded clones, and some rows have none.

v_gene	j_gene	d_gene	abundance	CDR3nt	CDR3aa
TRBV5-6	TRBJ2-5	NA	few	TGTGCCAGCAGCCCGGACAGTCGGGAGACCCAGTACTTC	CASSPDSRETQYF
TRBV27	TRBJ1-4	TRBD1	NA	TGTGCCACGCGACAGGGAGGCTTTGCAACTAATGAAAAACTGTTTTTT	CATRQGGFATNEKLFF
TRBV10-3	TRBJ2-7	TRBD2	NA	TGTGCCATCAGTGACCTCCTAGCGGGAGGATTGTACTTC	CAISDLLAGGLYF
TRBV2	TRBJ1-1	NA	NA	TGTGCCAGCAAAGTCCATCGGGGGGAAGGCACTGAAGCTTTCTTT	CASKVHRGEGTEAFF
TRBV27	TRBJ2-7	NA	NA	TGTGCCAGCAGTTTAGTAGCTGGGTTCGAGGAGCAGTACTTC	CASSLVAGFEEQYF
TRBV7-2	TRBJ2-1	TRBD2	NA	TGTGCCAGCAGCCCCAGGGCGCTAGCGGGAGGGGTTCGGAAGTTCTTC	CASSPRALAGGVRKFF
TRBV2	TRBJ2-2	NA	NA	TGTGCCAGCATAGGAACAGAGTTAACCGGGGAGCTGTTTTTT	CASIGTELTGELFF
TRBV5-1	TRBJ1-2	TRBD1	NA	TGCGCCAGCAGCCTGGGACAGGGGTTACTCGGCTACACCTTC	CASSLGQGLLGYTF
TRBV30	TRBJ1-1	TRBD1	NA	TGTGCCTGGAGTAGGATGGGACAGATGAACACTGAAGCTTTCTTT	CAWSRMGQMNTEAFF
TRBV6-5	TRBJ2-1	NA	NA	TGTGCCAGCACTAGGATATGGGAGCACAATGAGCAGTTCTTC	CASTRIWEHNEQFF
TRBV3-1/TRBV3-2	TRBJ2-1	TRBD2	NA	TGTGCCAGCAGCCTAGGGACTAGCGGGGGGAATGAGCAGTTCTTC	CASSLGTSGGNEQFF
TRBV27	TRBJ1-1	NA	NA	TGTGCCAGCAGTTTAGGTGTACATCAATTGACTGAAGCTTTCTTT	CASSLGVHQLTEAFF
TRBV24-1	TRBJ2-2	NA	NA	TGTGCCACCAGTGCGAGGCCAGGGGACACCGGGGAGCTGTTTTTT	CATSARPGDTGELFF
TRBV7-8	TRBJ1-2	NA	NA	TGTGCCAGCAGCCTTCTGTGGCGCGGAATCGAACATGGCTACACCTTC	CASSLLWRGIEHGYTF
TRBV5-1	TRBJ2-3	NA	NA	TGCGCCAGCAGCCTTACTGCTTCCCCGAACACAGATACGCAGTATTTT	CASSLTASPNTDTQYF
TRBV29-1	TRBJ1-3	TRBD1	NA	TGCAGCGTTGAGACAGGGTCGATTGGAAACACCATATATTTT	CSVETGSIGNTIYF
TRBV2	TRBJ2-5	TRBD2	NA	TGTGCCCTCAGCCGGACTAGCGGGAGCCAAGAGACCCAGTACTTC	CALSRTSGSQETQYF
TRBV12-3/TRBV12-4	TRBJ1-6	NA	NA	TGTGCCAGCCGCCGGAGACCTGGGTCCCTCCACTTT	CASRRRPGSLHF
TRBV2	TRBJ1-2	TRBD1	NA	TGTGCCAGCCCCGACAGGGATCGGAACTATGGCTACACCTTC	CASPDRDRNYGYTF
TRBV28	TRBJ2-3	TRBD1	NA	TGTGCCAGCAGTTCACAGGGGGTGGAGGACACAGATACGCAGTATTTT	CASSSQGVEDTDTQYF
TRBV25-1	TRBJ2-5	TRBD1	NA	TGTGCCAGCAGCAGTGTGGGGCAGGGGGCGTCGGAGACCCAGTACTTC	CASSSVGQGASETQYF
TRBV11-2	TRBJ2-3	NA	NA	TGTGCCAGCAGCTTAGAGGGCCACACAGATACGCAGTATTTT	CASSLEGHTDTQYF
TRBV5-1	TRBJ1-2	TRBD1	NA	TGCGCCAGCAGCTTACAGGGGGCGAATGGCTACACCTTC	CASSLQGANGYTF
TRBV4-1	TRBJ1-2	NA	NA	TGCGCCAGCAGCCAAGAACCGGCGGGGGGCATTGGCTATGGCTACACCTTC	CASSQEPAGGIGYGYTF
TRBV7-9	TRBJ2-7	NA	NA	TGTGCCAGCAGCGACGACCGGGACTGGGCCTACGAGCAGTACTTC	CASSDDRDWAYEQYF
TRBV19	TRBJ1-5	NA	NA	TGTGCCCTCACCCTCGGGGGGAGGGGCAATCAGCCCCAGCATTTT	CALTLGGRGNQPQHF
TRBV10-3	TRBJ2-1	TRBD2	NA	TGTGCCACCTCTAGCGGCCCAGACGACAATGAGCAGTTCTTC	CATSSGPDDNEQFF
TRBV19	TRBJ1-5	NA	NA	TGTGCCAGTAGTAACGACATATCCCCTTATCAGCCCCAGCATTTT	CASSNDISPYQPQHF
TRBV30	TRBJ2-3	NA	NA	TGTGCCTGGAGCCTACAGGGTGATCAGACAGATACGCAGTATTTT	CAWSLQGDQTDTQYF
TRBV19	TRBJ1-3	TRBD1	NA	TGTGCCAGTAGTCCCGGACAGGGGGCTGGAAACACCATATATTTT	CASSPGQGAGNTIYF
TRBV4-2	TRBJ1-2	TRBD1	NA	TGTGCCAGCAGCCGCGGTAACAGGGGAGGCGTATATGGCTACACCTTC	CASSRGNRGGVYGYTF
TRBV11-1	TRBJ2-1	NA	NA	TGTGCCAGCAGCTTACCCCAGGCGGGGGCAGGCGAGCAGTTCTTC	CASSLPQAGAGEQFF
TRBV18	TRBJ1-5	NA	NA	TGTGCCAGCTCCCCGGGGAAGGTTAGCAATCAGCCCCAGCATTTT	CASSPGKVSNQPQHF
TRBV6-5	TRBJ2-2	NA	NA	TGTGCCAGCAGTTCCCTGGAGGGTTACACCGGGGAGCTGTTTTTT	CASSSLEGYTGELFF
TRBV11-2	TRBJ2-7	NA	NA	TGTGCCAGCAGCCGGAGCACAGGGAATAAGCAGTACTTC	CASSRSTGNKQYF
TRBV30	TRBJ2-7	NA	NA	TGTGCCTGGAGGCGCCAAGGGGCGGGGTCCTACGAGCAGTACTTC	CAWRRQGAGSYEQYF
TRBV28	TRBJ1-5	NA	NA	TGTGCCAGCAGTTTGTGGGCGGGGATGGGTCAGCCCCAGCATTTT	CASSLWAGMGQPQHF
TRBV9	TRBJ2-1	NA	NA	TGTGCCAGCAGCGTAGAGGCTAGCTCCTACAATGAGCAGTTCTTC	CASSVEASSYNEQFF
TRBV19	TRBJ1-1	TRBD1	NA	TGTGCCAGTAGTACCCTCGGACAGGGGGCTACTGAAGCTTTCTTT	CASSTLGQGATEAFF
TRBV6-5	TRBJ2-5	NA	NA	TGTGCCAGCAGGCCGGGGTCCCAAGAGACCCAGTACTTC	CASRPGSQETQYF
TRBV18	TRBJ1-1	NA	few	TGTGCCAGCTCCCCCAGGTCGCTGGACACTGAAGCTTTCTTT	CASSPRSLDTEAFF
TRBV7-9	TRBJ2-3	NA	once	TGTGCCAGCAGCTTAGCTGGGGGGGATACGCAGTATTTT	CASSLAGGDTQYF
TRBV7-9	TRBJ2-2	NA	NA	TGTGCCAGCAGCTTAAGAACCGCCGTCGGTAGCAGCGCCGGGGAGCTGTTTTTT	CASSLRTAVGSSAGELFF
TRBV7-8	TRBJ1-5	NA	NA	TGTGCCAGCAGTCAAGGACCCCGGGGGCCCCAGCATTTT	CASSQGPRGPQHF
TRBV20-1	TRBJ1-1	NA	NA	TGCAGTGCTAGGAGGAACACTGAAGCTTTCTTT	CSARRNTEAFF
TRBV28	TRBJ1-6	NA	NA	TGTGCCAGCAACCCGGTAGGGGGTCGAAGTTCACCCCTCCACTTT	CASNPVGGRSSPLHF
TRBV29-1	TRBJ2-7	NA	NA	TGCAGCGTTCAAACAGGGACCTCCTACGAGCAGTACTTC	CSVQTGTSYEQYF
TRBV19	TRBJ2-7	TRBD1	few	TGTGCCAGTAGTATGACAGGGAAGGACGAGCAGTACTTC	CASSMTGKDEQYF
TRBV11-2	TRBJ1-6	TRBD1	NA	TGTGCCAGCAGCTCGGACAGGGATAATTCACCCCTCCACTTT	CASSSDRDNSPLHF
TRBV7-6	TRBJ1-1	TRBD1	few	TGTGCCAGCAGACCTACAGGGGGCTCTGAAGCTTTCTTT	CASRPTGGSEAFF
TRBV27	TRBJ2-3	TRBD2	NA	TGTGCCAGCAGTTTATCCCCTAGACTAGCGGAAACGCAGTATTTT	CASSLSPRLAETQYF
TRBV3-1/TRBV3-2	TRBJ2-2	TRBD1	NA	TGTGCCAGCAGTTCCGCCCGGGACAGCCTCATCACCGGGGAGCTGTTTTTT	CASSSARDSLITGELFF
TRBV7-8	TRBJ2-7	TRBD1	NA	TGTGCCAGCAGCTTCCTGACAGGGCGTGAGCAGTACTTC	CASSFLTGREQYF
TRBV3-1/TRBV3-2	TRBJ1-5	TRBD1	NA	TGTGCCAGCAGCGGTCGACAGGCAGGGGGCGCGGAAAGCAATCAGCCCCAGCATTTT	CASSGRQAGGAESNQPQHF
TRBV6-5	TRBJ1-6	TRBD1	NA	TGTGCCAGCAGGGCCGGGACAGGGACTTCACCCCTCCACTTT	CASRAGTGTSPLHF
TRBV6-6	TRBJ1-6	NA	NA	TGTGCCAGCACAGCGCGGTATAATTCACCCCTCCACTTT	CASTARYNSPLHF
TRBV11-3	TRBJ2-2	NA	NA	TGTGCCAGCAGCTTCCAGGGTGTAGACACCGGGGAGCTGTTTTTT	CASSFQGVDTGELFF
TRBV4-2	TRBJ1-5	NA	NA	TGTGCCAGCAGCCAAGATCTCGGGGGGGCTCAGCCCCAGCATTTT	CASSQDLGGAQPQHF
TRBV19	TRBJ2-5	NA	NA	TGTGCCAGTAGTCAACAGGTCCAAGAGACCCAGTACTTC	CASSQQVQETQYF
TRBV5-1	TRBJ1-1	TRBD1	few	TGCGCCAGCAGCAGGACAGGGGTCGGTGAAGCTTTCTTT	CASSRTGVGEAFF